The rows below give T cell receptor beta chains drawn from one sample of a study of siplizumab effects on memory and regulatory T cells. Measured with immunoSEQ multiplex PCR; TCRdb has only the in-frame clones, and not every one. The sample has roughly 93,000 clones, 85% to 95% seen once. The source material was non-Treg CD4+ T cells sorted from blood. The receptors were sampled from a human donor in good health. The CDR3 runs from the conserved cysteine through the conserved F or W. A D gene is named only where the DNA matches it firmly. A row's size may be missing; if present it is once, few, many or a size class.

clone_size: -; d_call: -; j_call: TRBJ1-6; v_call: TRBV6-5; cdr3_aa: CASRNGVNSPLHF; cdr3_nt: TGTGCCAGCAGAAACGGAGTAAATTCACCCCTCCACTTT
clone_size: -; d_call: -; j_call: TRBJ2-1; v_call: TRBV5-8; cdr3_aa: CASSLVFSSTYNEQFF; cdr3_nt: TGTGCCAGCAGCTTGGTGTTTTCCAGCACCTACAATGAGCAGTTCTTC
clone_size: -; d_call: -; j_call: TRBJ2-7; v_call: TRBV6-5; cdr3_aa: CASSRGASYEQYF; cdr3_nt: TGTGCCAGCAGCAGAGGGGCATCCTACGAGCAGTACTTC
clone_size: -; d_call: -; j_call: TRBJ1-1; v_call: TRBV5-5; cdr3_aa: CASSRVGMMNTEAFF; cdr3_nt: TGTGCCAGCAGCCGTGTCGGGATGATGAACACTGAAGCTTTCTTT
clone_size: -; d_call: TRBD2; j_call: TRBJ2-5; v_call: TRBV20-1; cdr3_aa: CSASGGGTQYF; cdr3_nt: TGCAGTGCTAGCGGGGGGGGGACCCAGTACTTC
clone_size: -; d_call: -; j_call: TRBJ1-5; v_call: TRBV6-1; cdr3_aa: CASTTDRGTGPQHF; cdr3_nt: TGTGCCAGCACCACCGATCGGGGAACTGGACCCCAGCATTTT
clone_size: once; d_call: TRBD1; j_call: TRBJ1-2; v_call: TRBV7-2; cdr3_aa: CASRPQQGGYDYTF; cdr3_nt: TGTGCCAGCCGCCCCCAACAGGGGGGTTATGACTACACCTTC
clone_size: -; d_call: TRBD1; j_call: TRBJ1-1; v_call: TRBV6-5; cdr3_aa: CASRNRGRLTEAFF; cdr3_nt: TGTGCCAGCAGGAACAGGGGGCGCTTAACTGAAGCTTTCTTT
clone_size: once; d_call: -; j_call: TRBJ1-2; v_call: TRBV28; cdr3_aa: CASSWERRKANYGYTF; cdr3_nt: TGTGCCAGCAGTTGGGAAAGACGGAAAGCTAACTATGGCTACACCTTC
clone_size: once; d_call: -; j_call: TRBJ1-5; v_call: TRBV6-1; cdr3_aa: CASSGTRAGQPQHF; cdr3_nt: TGTGCCAGCAGTGGGACACGGGCGGGGCAGCCCCAGCATTTT
clone_size: -; d_call: TRBD1; j_call: TRBJ1-6; v_call: TRBV6-5; cdr3_aa: CASSYRDSLNSPLHF; cdr3_nt: TGTGCCAGCAGTTACCGGGACAGTCTTAATTCACCCCTCCACTTT
clone_size: -; d_call: TRBD1; j_call: TRBJ1-5; v_call: TRBV7-3; cdr3_aa: CASSPDGTAGRQPQHF; cdr3_nt: TGTGCCAGCAGCCCCGACGGGACAGCCGGTAGGCAGCCCCAGCATTTT
clone_size: -; d_call: -; j_call: TRBJ1-4; v_call: TRBV9; cdr3_aa: CASSEEPKGGSLRKLFF; cdr3_nt: TGTGCCAGCAGCGAAGAGCCAAAGGGGGGGTCGCTGAGGAAACTGTTTTTT
clone_size: -; d_call: -; j_call: TRBJ2-7; v_call: TRBV4-2; cdr3_aa: CASSQEGSDSYEQYF; cdr3_nt: TGTGCCAGCAGCCAAGAAGGCAGCGACTCCTACGAGCAGTACTTC
clone_size: -; d_call: TRBD2; j_call: TRBJ2-2; v_call: TRBV27; cdr3_aa: CASSFVLTSGRRGGELFF; cdr3_nt: TGTGCCAGCAGTTTCGTACTGACTAGCGGGAGGAGGGGCGGGGAGCTGTTTTTT
clone_size: -; d_call: TRBD1; j_call: TRBJ1-1; v_call: TRBV19; cdr3_aa: CASRRTGSLRWNTEAFF; cdr3_nt: TGTGCCAGTAGGAGGACAGGGTCTCTTCGTTGGAACACTGAAGCTTTCTTT
clone_size: -; d_call: TRBD1; j_call: TRBJ2-6; v_call: TRBV7-9; cdr3_aa: CATGQGSSGANVLTF; cdr3_nt: TGTGCCACGGGACAGGGAAGCTCTGGGGCCAACGTCCTGACTTTC
clone_size: -; d_call: -; j_call: TRBJ1-1; v_call: TRBV7-8; cdr3_aa: CASSHSRTSEAFF; cdr3_nt: TGTGCCAGCAGCCACTCTCGCACGTCTGAAGCTTTCTTT
clone_size: -; d_call: TRBD1; j_call: TRBJ2-7; v_call: TRBV5-1; cdr3_aa: CASSLAPAGGSYEQYF; cdr3_nt: TGCGCCAGCAGCTTGGCCCCCGCAGGGGGCTCCTACGAGCAGTACTTC
clone_size: -; d_call: TRBD2; j_call: TRBJ2-7; v_call: TRBV27; cdr3_aa: CASSAGLAGGRYEQYF; cdr3_nt: TGTGCCAGCAGTGCGGGACTAGCGGGAGGAAGGTACGAGCAGTACTTC
clone_size: once; d_call: -; j_call: TRBJ2-1; v_call: TRBV27; cdr3_aa: CASSPVRDSQEQFF; cdr3_nt: TGTGCCAGCAGTCCCGTTCGCGACTCCCAGGAGCAGTTCTTC
clone_size: -; d_call: -; j_call: TRBJ1-1; v_call: TRBV11-2; cdr3_aa: CASSLVSGAFF; cdr3_nt: TGTGCCAGCAGCTTAGTGTCCGGTGCTTTCTTT
clone_size: -; d_call: -; j_call: TRBJ2-5; v_call: TRBV6-5; cdr3_aa: CASSYTGTSETQYF; cdr3_nt: TGTGCCAGCAGTTACACCGGGACCTCGGAGACCCAGTACTTC
clone_size: -; d_call: -; j_call: TRBJ1-5; v_call: TRBV7-3; cdr3_aa: CASSGVEGSNQPQHF; cdr3_nt: TGTGCCAGCAGCGGTGTCGAAGGTAGCAATCAGCCCCAGCATTTT
clone_size: -; d_call: TRBD2; j_call: TRBJ2-3; v_call: TRBV6-5; cdr3_aa: CASSILAVRTDTQYF; cdr3_nt: TGTGCCAGCAGCATCCTAGCGGTTCGCACAGATACGCAGTATTTT
clone_size: -; d_call: -; j_call: TRBJ2-5; v_call: TRBV6-5; cdr3_aa: CASRVRSRWGETQYF; cdr3_nt: TGTGCCAGCAGGGTGCGGAGCCGGTGGGGAGAGACCCAGTACTTC
clone_size: -; d_call: -; j_call: TRBJ2-1; v_call: TRBV7-9; cdr3_aa: CASSLFRPGDSSYNEQFF; cdr3_nt: TGTGCCAGCAGCTTATTTAGGCCGGGGGACAGCTCCTACAATGAGCAGTTCTTC
clone_size: -; d_call: TRBD2; j_call: TRBJ2-7; v_call: TRBV6-5; cdr3_aa: CASSSRLAGGYEQYF; cdr3_nt: TGTGCCAGCAGTTCCCGACTAGCGGGCGGCTACGAGCAGTACTTC
clone_size: -; d_call: -; j_call: TRBJ1-2; v_call: TRBV10-1; cdr3_aa: CASSASRYGYTF; cdr3_nt: TGCGCCAGCAGTGCGTCACGCTATGGCTACACCTTC
clone_size: -; d_call: TRBD1; j_call: TRBJ2-7; v_call: TRBV18; cdr3_aa: CASSRPGTGDYEQYF; cdr3_nt: TGTGCCAGCTCAAGACCCGGGACAGGGGACTACGAGCAGTACTTC
clone_size: -; d_call: -; j_call: TRBJ2-5; v_call: TRBV29-1; cdr3_aa: CSVTRDRSQETQYF; cdr3_nt: TGCAGCGTCACCCGGGACCGGAGCCAAGAGACCCAGTACTTC
clone_size: -; d_call: -; j_call: TRBJ2-2; v_call: TRBV11-2; cdr3_aa: CASSLPGVPAGELFF; cdr3_nt: TGTGCCAGCAGCTTACCCGGAGTTCCCGCGGGGGAGCTGTTTTTT
clone_size: -; d_call: -; j_call: TRBJ2-5; v_call: TRBV11-3; cdr3_aa: CASSPSPHETQYF; cdr3_nt: TGTGCCAGCAGCCCAAGCCCCCACGAGACCCAGTACTTC
clone_size: -; d_call: -; j_call: TRBJ1-2; v_call: TRBV9; cdr3_aa: CASSVGNQGGLTGYTF; cdr3_nt: TGTGCCAGCAGCGTAGGGAACCAAGGGGGACTTACTGGCTACACCTTC
clone_size: -; d_call: -; j_call: TRBJ1-3; v_call: TRBV4-1; cdr3_aa: CASSRAGQNTGNTIYF; cdr3_nt: TGCGCCAGCAGCCGAGCCGGGCAGAACACTGGAAACACCATATATTTT
clone_size: -; d_call: -; j_call: TRBJ2-2; v_call: TRBV12-2; cdr3_aa: CASRLLPSRDRDENTGELFF; cdr3_nt: TGTGCAAGTCGCTTACTCCCATCCCGGGACAGGGATGAGAACACCGGGGAGCTGTTTTTT
clone_size: once; d_call: TRBD1; j_call: TRBJ1-2; v_call: TRBV30; cdr3_aa: CACQGALDYTF; cdr3_nt: TGTGCCTGCCAGGGGGCCCTGGACTACACCTTC